These 10 T cell receptor beta chains were sequenced from one sample in a study of beta chain features in type 1 diabetes. The study reverse transcribed the entire isolated RNA, so it sequenced expressed TCRB transcripts. Some clones are missing from TCRdb's copy, which holds only in-frame ones; the method was immunoSEQ multiplex PCR. Seen here are 500,000 to 700,000 clones, around a sixth observed once, and the top ten hold about 0.093%. Sequencing input: naive CD4+ T cells from blood. Source of these receptors: a man aged 18-30 years in good health.

This clone was seen only a few times. The junction does not match germline at one end; this may be a read error. The chain uses TRBV4-3 and TRBJ2-2; no reliable D call. The germline gives CDR1 LGHNA, CDR2 YSLEER. The CDR3 runs to 16 residues. In nucleotides, the CDR3 is TGCGCCAGCAGCCAAGCCACCGCAGCGAATACCGGGGAGCTGTTTTTT. Translated, it gives CASSQATAANTGELFF.

This clone was counted between two and nine times. This chain joins TRBV10-3 and TRBJ2-1; 9 nucleotides line up with TRBD1. CDR1 ENHRY and CDR2 SYGVKD come from the germline V gene. The CDR3 is 15 amino acids. The ends lost 3 bases at V and 6 bases at J; junction bases unmatched: 6. CDR3 loop: CAISDGTGRINEQFF. Here the CDR3 DNA reads TGTGCCATCAGTGACGGGACAGGGAGAATCAATGAGCAGTTCTTC.

This clone was counted a few times. CDR3 coding DNA: TGTGCCAGCAACTACAGGAACACTGAAGCTTTCTTT. Encoded protein: CASNYRNTEAFF. The chain is built from TRBV28 and TRBJ1-1; the D is unclear. Between the trimmed V and J ends, which lost 7 bases and 1 base, there was a span of 7 bases. CDR1 MDHEN and CDR2 SYDVKM come from the germline V gene. The CDR3 runs 12 residues.

The chain links TRBV7-9 to TRBJ1-1; D remains ambiguous. The length of the CDR3 is 13 residues. Germline CDR1 and CDR2: SEHNR and FQNEAQ (reference sequence). The V and J ends lost 4 bases and 1 base respectively, with 7 bases between them. CDR3 loop: CASSSVTNTEAFF. The DNA of the CDR3 is TGTGCCAGCAGCTCAGTTACGAACACTGAAGCTTTCTTT.

This sequence joins TRBV7-2 and TRBJ1-4, with D perhaps matching TRBD1 (5 bases). The V and J ends lost 5 bases and 16 bases respectively, with 23 bases between them. The CDR3 spans 14 residues. Germline values: CDR1 SGHTA, CDR2 FQGNSA. CDR3 sequence reads: CASSPTGPINNPFF. CDR3 bases: TGTGCCAGCAGCCCCACGGGGCCGATTAATAACCCGTTTTTT.

The table lists this clone with a few counts. The chain joins TRBV21-1 to TRBJ2-7. TRBV21-1 is a pseudogene locus. The CDR3 is 16 residues long. In DNA, the CDR3 is TGTGCCAGCAGCAAAGGCCGGGACGTCAGCTCCTACGAGCAGTACTTC. The encoded protein is CASSKGRDVSSYEQYF.

This clone showed up just a few times. The rearrangement uses TRBV13 and TRBJ2-3; D might be TRBD2 (6 bases). Trimming cost V 5 bases and J 6 bases, with 21 bases left between them. The CDR3 extends over 16 amino acids. Germline assignment: CDR1 PRHDT and CDR2 FYEKMQ (reference sequence). The CDR3 DNA reads TGTGCCAGCAGCCCCCCGACTAGTCCACCATCGGATACGCAGTATTTT. Amino acid sequence: CASSPPTSPPSDTQYF.

In DNA form, the CDR3 reads TGTGCCAGCAGCCCCGGGACAAGACCCATGAACACTGAAGCTTTCTTT. Its protein product is CASSPGTRPMNTEAFF. The rearrangement links TRBV28 to TRBJ1-1; possibly TRBD1 for D (6 bases). CDR1 MDHEN and CDR2 SYDVKM come from the germline V gene. Between the trimmed V and J ends, which lost 6 bases and 0 bases, there was a span of 17 bases. CDR3 length: 16 residues.

The chain couples TRBV28 to TRBJ2-7; TRBD1 agrees at 8 bases. This CDR3 is 14 amino acids long. The trim removed 6 bases at V and 6 bases at J, leaving 10 bases unmatched. Germline CDR1 reads MDHEN; CDR2 reads SYDVKM. The CDR3 DNA sequence: TGTGCCAGCAGGCGTCCGGGACAGGCTGGCGAGCAGTACTTC. Its translation: CASRRPGQAGEQYF.

The V gene is TRBV4-3, the J gene TRBJ2-4; 8 bases are shared with TRBD1. CDR3 length equals 17 residues. The trim removed 4 bases at V and 1 base at J, leaving 9 bases unmatched. Germline CDR1 reads LGHNA; CDR2 reads YSLEER. CDR3 loop: CASSRMTGAFAKNIQYF. The CDR3 DNA is TGCGCCAGCAGCCGGATGACAGGGGCTTTCGCCAAAAACATTCAGTACTTC.